These T cell receptor beta chains were read from a single sample in a study of blood T cell repertoires in COVID-19. Assay used: immunoSEQ multiplex PCR; TCRdb lists only in-frame clones, some missing. Among under 200,000 clones listed, about 85% were seen once. The specimen sequenced was peripheral blood. All receptors come from a man in his sixties who had recovered from COVID-19. Each CDR3 is given with its conserved first and last residue. A D gene is named only where the DNA matches it firmly. Clone sizes are given selectively: once, few, many, or a class where the clone is expanded.

NA,NA,TRBJ2-7,TRBV27,CASSLGDRPYEQYF,TGTGCCAGCAGTTTAGGAGACAGGCCCTACGAGCAGTACTTC
NA,NA,TRBJ2-7,TRBV27,CASSLPGPQGLPREQYF,TGTGCCAGCAGTTTACCCGGCCCCCAGGGGCTCCCCCGCGAGCAGTACTTC
NA,NA,TRBJ2-7,TRBV6-1,CASSEEIRDTYEQYF,TGTGCCAGCAGTGAGGAGATCAGGGATACCTACGAGCAGTACTTC
NA,NA,TRBJ2-1,TRBV21-1,CATTSGEHNEQFF,TGTGCCACCACTAGCGGGGAACACAATGAGCAGTTCTTC
NA,NA,TRBJ1-2,TRBV7-9,CASSLATNYGYTF,TGTGCCAGCAGCTTAGCTACTAACTATGGCTACACCTTC
TRBD1,once,TRBJ1-2,TRBV4-2,CASSRGSGGNGYTF,TGTGCCAGCAGCCGGGGGTCAGGGGGCAATGGCTACACCTTC
NA,NA,TRBJ1-2,TRBV7-9,CASSLAPGDLGGYTF,TGTGCCAGCAGCTTAGCGCCGGGGGACTTAGGTGGCTACACCTTC
NA,NA,TRBJ1-2,TRBV6-2/TRBV6-3,CASSSGNYGYTF,TGTGCCAGCAGTTCAGGGAACTATGGCTACACCTTC
NA,NA,TRBJ1-1,TRBV6-5,CASSRGRNTEAFF,TGTGCCAGCAGCCGTGGCCGGAACACTGAAGCTTTCTTT
TRBD2,NA,TRBJ2-5,TRBV7-2,CASSRSGGAGLAQYF,TGTGCCAGCAGCCGGAGCGGGGGGGCTGGTTTGGCTCAGTACTTC
NA,once,TRBJ1-1,TRBV18,CASSPTGTPFMNTEAFF,TGTGCCAGCTCACCAACCGGGACACCATTCATGAACACTGAAGCTTTCTTT
NA,NA,TRBJ1-4,TRBV15,CATSRDPNAANEKLFF,TGTGCCACCAGCAGAGATCCTAATGCTGCTAATGAAAAACTGTTTTTT
TRBD1,once,TRBJ1-2,TRBV7-9,CASSLTGTGLVYGYTF,TGTGCCAGCAGCTTAACCGGGACAGGACTAGTCTATGGCTACACCTTC
TRBD2,NA,TRBJ2-4,TRBV3-1/TRBV3-2,CASSQVASGGARDIQYF,TGTGCCAGCAGCCAAGTAGCTAGCGGGGGGGCCAGGGACATTCAGTACTTC
NA,NA,TRBJ1-1,TRBV10-3,CAIRAQGNTEAFF,TGTGCCATCAGGGCACAGGGAAACACTGAAGCTTTCTTT
TRBD2,NA,TRBJ2-3,TRBV6-5,CASGAGLVLDTQYF,TGTGCCAGCGGGGCGGGACTAGTTTTGGATACGCAGTATTTT
TRBD1,NA,TRBJ1-2,TRBV7-2,CASSSPDRGFYGYTF,TGTGCCAGCAGCTCCCCAGACAGGGGATTCTATGGCTACACCTTC
NA,NA,TRBJ2-5,TRBV4-2,CASSRGDLGWTQYF,TGTGCCAGCAGCCGCGGGGACTTGGGGTGGACCCAGTACTTC
NA,NA,TRBJ2-2,TRBV7-3,CASSSHGGRGITGELFF,TGTGCCAGCAGCTCTCACGGCGGGCGGGGCATCACCGGGGAGCTGTTTTTT
TRBD1,NA,TRBJ1-3,TRBV3-1/TRBV3-2,CASSQGQGRGNTIYF,TGTGCCAGCAGCCAGGGACAGGGGCGAGGAAACACCATATATTTT